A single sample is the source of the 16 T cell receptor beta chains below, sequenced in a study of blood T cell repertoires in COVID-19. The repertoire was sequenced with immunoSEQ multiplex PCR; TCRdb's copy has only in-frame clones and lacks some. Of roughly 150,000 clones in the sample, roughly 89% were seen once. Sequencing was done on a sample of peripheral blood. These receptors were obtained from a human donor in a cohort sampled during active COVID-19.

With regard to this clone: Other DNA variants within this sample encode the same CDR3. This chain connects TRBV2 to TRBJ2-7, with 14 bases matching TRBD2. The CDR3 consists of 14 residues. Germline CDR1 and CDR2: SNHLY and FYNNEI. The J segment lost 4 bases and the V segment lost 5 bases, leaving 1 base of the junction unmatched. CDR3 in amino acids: CASSRLAGGYEQYF. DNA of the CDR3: TGTGCCAGCAGTCGACTAGCGGGAGGGTACGAGCAGTACTTC.

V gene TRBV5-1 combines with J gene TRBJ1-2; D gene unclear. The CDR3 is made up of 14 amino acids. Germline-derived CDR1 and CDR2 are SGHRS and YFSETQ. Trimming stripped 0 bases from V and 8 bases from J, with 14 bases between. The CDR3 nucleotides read TGCGCCAGCAGCTTGGAATCCCAGGTTTCCGGCTACACCTTC. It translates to CASSLESQVSGYTF.

CDR3 amino acids: CASSIGTRTEQYF. The DNA for the CDR3 is TGTGCCAGCAGTATAGGGACTAGAACCGAGCAGTACTTC. This chain joins TRBV6-5 and TRBJ2-7; 8 bases fit TRBD2. V shed 5 bases and J 6 bases; nucleotides not matched to a gene: 6. This CDR3 is built from 13 residues. The germline V gene encodes CDR1 MNHEY and CDR2 SVGAGI.

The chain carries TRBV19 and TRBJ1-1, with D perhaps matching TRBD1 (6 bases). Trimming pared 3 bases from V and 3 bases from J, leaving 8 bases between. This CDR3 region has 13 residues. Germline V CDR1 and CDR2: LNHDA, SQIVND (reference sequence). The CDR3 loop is CASSIGQHTEAFF. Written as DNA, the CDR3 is TGTGCCAGTAGTATCGGACAGCACACTGAAGCTTTCTTT. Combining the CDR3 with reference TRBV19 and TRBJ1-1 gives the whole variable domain DGGITQSPKYLFRKEGQNVTLSCEQNLNHDAMYWYRQDPGQGLRLIYYSQIVNDFQKGDIAEGYSVSREKKESFPLTVTSAQKNPTAFYLCASSIGQHTEAFFGQGTRLTVV.

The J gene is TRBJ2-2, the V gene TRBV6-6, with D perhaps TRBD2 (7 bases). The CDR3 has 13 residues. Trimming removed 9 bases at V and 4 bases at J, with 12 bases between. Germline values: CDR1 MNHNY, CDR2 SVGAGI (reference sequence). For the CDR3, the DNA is TGTGCCAGAAAGGGGGGGCGCACCGGGGAGCTGTTTTTT. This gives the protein CARKGGRTGELFF.

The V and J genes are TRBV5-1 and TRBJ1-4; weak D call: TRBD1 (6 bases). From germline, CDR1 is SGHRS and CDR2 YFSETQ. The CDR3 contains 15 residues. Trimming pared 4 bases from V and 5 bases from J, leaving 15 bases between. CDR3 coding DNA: TGCGCCAGCAGCCCACTCGGACAGCAGAATGAAAAACTGTTTTTT. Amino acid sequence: CASSPLGQQNEKLFF.

The CDR3 coding sequence is TGTGCCAGCCGGGACAGCTCCCTCTACGAGCAGTACTTC. This gives the protein CASRDSSLYEQYF. V gene TRBV27 combines with J gene TRBJ2-7; 7 positions match TRBD1. Germline CDR1 MNHEY, CDR2 SMNVEV (reference sequence). CDR3 size: 13 residues. Trimming removed 8 bases from V and 3 bases from J; junction bases left unmatched: 7.

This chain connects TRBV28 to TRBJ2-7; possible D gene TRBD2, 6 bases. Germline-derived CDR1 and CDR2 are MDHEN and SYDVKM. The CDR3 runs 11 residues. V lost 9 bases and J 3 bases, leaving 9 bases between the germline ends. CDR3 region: CASGGFYEQYF. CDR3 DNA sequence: TGTGCCAGTGGAGGGTTCTACGAGCAGTACTTC. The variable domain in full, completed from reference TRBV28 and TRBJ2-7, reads DVKVTQSSRYLVKRTGEKVFLECVQDMDHENMFWYRQDPGLGLRLIYFSYDVKMKEKGDIPEGYSVSREKKERFSLILESASTNQTSMYLCASGGFYEQYFGPGTRLTVT.

CDR3 loop: CASSRDRGNYNEQFF. CDR3 bases: TGTGCCAGCAGTCGGGACAGGGGAAACTACAATGAGCAGTTCTTC. The gene calls are TRBV6-2 or TRBV6-3 and TRBJ2-1; 10 bases align to TRBD1. The CDR3 covers 15 residues. The germline V gene has CDR1 MNHEY and CDR2 SVGEGT. V dropped 5 bases and J dropped 3; count of bases not matched to a gene: 4.

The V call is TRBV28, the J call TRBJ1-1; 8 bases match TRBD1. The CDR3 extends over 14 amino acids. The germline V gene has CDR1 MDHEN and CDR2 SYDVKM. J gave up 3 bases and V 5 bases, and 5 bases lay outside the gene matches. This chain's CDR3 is CASSIRTGYTEAFF. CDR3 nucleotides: TGTGCCAGCAGTATACGGACAGGGTACACTGAAGCTTTCTTT.

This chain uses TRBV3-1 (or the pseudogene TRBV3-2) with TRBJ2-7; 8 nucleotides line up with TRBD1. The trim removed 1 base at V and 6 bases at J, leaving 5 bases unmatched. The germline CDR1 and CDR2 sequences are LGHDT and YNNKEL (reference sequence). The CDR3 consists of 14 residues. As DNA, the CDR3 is TGTGCCAGCAGCCAAGGGACAGGGATCTTCGAGCAGTACTTC. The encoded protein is CASSQGTGIFEQYF.

The CDR3 bases are TGTGCCAGTGCGGGTGGGGCGGGGGAGACCCAGTACTTC. Translated, it gives CASAGGAGETQYF. This chain connects TRBV19 to TRBJ2-5; the D gene is possibly TRBD2 (6 bases). The length of the CDR3 is 13 residues. Trimming shortened V by 8 bases and J by 5 bases, and 15 bases separated the two germline ends. Germline V CDR1 and CDR2: LNHDA, SQIVND (reference sequence).

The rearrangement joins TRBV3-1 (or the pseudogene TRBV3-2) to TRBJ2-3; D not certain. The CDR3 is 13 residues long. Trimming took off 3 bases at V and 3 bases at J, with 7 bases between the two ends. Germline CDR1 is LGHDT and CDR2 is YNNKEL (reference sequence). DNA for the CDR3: TGTGCCAGCAGCCATCCTGTAACAGATACGCAGTATTTT. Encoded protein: CASSHPVTDTQYF.

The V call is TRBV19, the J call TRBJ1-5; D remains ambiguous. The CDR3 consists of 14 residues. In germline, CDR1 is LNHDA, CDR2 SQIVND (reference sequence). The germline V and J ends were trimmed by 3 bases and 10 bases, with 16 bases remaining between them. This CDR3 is CASSMVGNQGPQHF. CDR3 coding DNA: TGTGCCAGTAGTATGGTCGGGAATCAAGGTCCCCAGCATTTT.

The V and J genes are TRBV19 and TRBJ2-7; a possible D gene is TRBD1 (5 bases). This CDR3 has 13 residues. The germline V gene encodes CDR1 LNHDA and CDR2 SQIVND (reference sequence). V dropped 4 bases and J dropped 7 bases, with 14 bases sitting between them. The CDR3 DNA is TGTGCCAGTAGTACAGGGTTGGTCGTAGAGCAGTACTTC. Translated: CASSTGLVVEQYF.

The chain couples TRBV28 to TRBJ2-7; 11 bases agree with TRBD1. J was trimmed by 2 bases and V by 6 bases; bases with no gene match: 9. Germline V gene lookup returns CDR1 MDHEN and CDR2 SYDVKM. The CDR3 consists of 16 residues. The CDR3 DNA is TGTGCCAGCAGCACCCCTGGACAGGGGGCGCCCTACGAGCAGTACTTC. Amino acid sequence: CASSTPGQGAPYEQYF. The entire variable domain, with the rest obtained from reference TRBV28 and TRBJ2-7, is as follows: DVKVTQSSRYLVKRTGEKVFLECVQDMDHENMFWYRQDPGLGLRLIYFSYDVKMKEKGDIPEGYSVSREKKERFSLILESASTNQTSMYLCASSTPGQGAPYEQYFGPGTRLTVT.